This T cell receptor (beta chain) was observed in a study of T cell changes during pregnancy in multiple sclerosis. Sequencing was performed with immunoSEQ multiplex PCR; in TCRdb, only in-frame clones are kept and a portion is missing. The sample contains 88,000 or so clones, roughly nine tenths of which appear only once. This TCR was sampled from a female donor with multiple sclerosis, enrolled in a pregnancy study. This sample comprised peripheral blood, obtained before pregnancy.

The DNA for the CDR3 is TGTGCCAGCAGTTTTGATAGCGGGGTGTCCCAAGAGACCCAGTACTTC. This encodes CASSFDSGVSQETQYF. The V call is TRBV2, the J call TRBJ2-5, with 8 bases identical to TRBD2. Losses at the gene ends were 5 bases for V and 1 base for J; bases not matched to a gene: 9. Germline V lookup: CDR1 SNHLY, CDR2 FYNNEI. CDR3 length: 16 residues.